This T cell receptor (beta chain) was identified in a study of cytomegalovirus exposure and HLA in healthy donors. Study-wide points: Compared with the roughly 670-donor mean, an Asian-associated ancestry cluster reportedly had fewer N-insertions, according to a later analysis.

Germline CDR1 and CDR2: MGHRA and YSYEKL. The CDR3 is 15 amino acids. Deletions cut 6 bases from V and 8 bases from J, with 20 bases between. In the case of this clone: Its antigen is not identified.

In the PCR, 60 Vbeta and 13 Jbeta primers were used. TCRdb keeps only in-frame clones here, not all; method: immunoSEQ multiplex PCR. The sample comprises 100,000 to 120,000 clones, about 73% of which are singletons, and 1% to 1.5% rests with the top ten. Sequenced sample: PBMCs. This clonotype originated in a woman aged 25-40 years in good health and CMV-seronegative. The V gene is TRBV4-1, the J gene TRBJ2-1; D remains unclear. CDR3 in amino acids: CASSQRGGMVHEQFF. The CDR3 DNA sequence: TGCGCCAGCAGTCAGCGAGGCGGTATGGTGCATGAGCAGTTCTTC.